Listed here are 19 T cell receptor beta chains from one sample, sequenced in a study of radiation and T cells in renal cell carcinoma. Sequenced by immunoSEQ multiplex PCR; TCRdb stores in-frame clones only, minus some. The table has 100,000 to 150,000 clones, around 80% seen once. The time point denotes: baseline pretreatment blood. Treatment reported: 15 Gy SBRT to primary tumor, nephrectomy 4 weeks later. Sequenced material: blood, taken from a patient whose treatment included radiotherapy and nephrectomy. The origin of the receptors is an older woman with renal cell carcinoma.

This chain links TRBV27 with TRBJ1-2; no reliable D call. Germline V lookup: CDR1 MNHEY, CDR2 SMNVEV (reference sequence). The V end lost 8 bases, the J end lost 4 bases, and 2 bases lay between the germline ends. The CDR3 covers 9 residues. In nucleotides, the CDR3 is TGTGCCAGCTCCTATGGCTACACCTTC. It encodes CASSYGYTF.

The chain links TRBV6-1 to TRBJ2-7; D unresolved. Looked up from germline, CDR1 is MNHNS and CDR2 is SASEGT. The CDR3 is 9 amino acids. Trimming pared 9 bases from V and 4 bases from J, leaving 4 bases between. DNA of the CDR3: TGTGCCAGTGGGTACGAGCAGTACTTC. Protein product: CASGYEQYF.

This chain joins TRBV27 and TRBJ1-2; weak D call: TRBD1 (5 bases). CDR3 length: 13 amino acids. V lost 5 bases and J lost 2, with 9 bases in between. Per germline, CDR1 MNHEY and CDR2 SMNVEV (reference sequence). CDR3 protein: CASSIRQNYGYTF. The CDR3, as DNA: TGTGCCAGCAGTATCCGACAGAACTATGGCTACACCTTC.

J is TRBJ1-2 and V is TRBV15; 10 positions agree with TRBD1. CDR3 size: 15 residues. V lost 3 bases and J lost 8; bases outside the gene matches: 9. The germline gives CDR1 LNHNV, CDR2 YYDKDF (reference sequence). The CDR3, as DNA: TGTGCCACCAGCAGGGGGGACAGGGGTTTTTGGGGCTACACCTTC. It encodes CATSRGDRGFWGYTF. Variable domain in full (rest from reference TRBV15 and TRBJ1-2): DAMVIQNPRYQVTQFGKPVTLSCSQTLNHNVMYWYQQKSSQAPKLLFHYYDKDFNNEADTPDNFQSRRPNTSFCFLDIRSPGLGDTAMYLCATSRGDRGFWGYTFGSGTRLTVV.

This clone was picked up a small number of times. J is TRBJ2-7 and V is TRBV5-6; no reliable D call. Germline V gives CDR1 SGHDT, CDR2 YYEEEE. This CDR3 spans 16 amino acids. Trimming removed 3 bases from V and 3 bases from J, with 19 bases in between. The CDR3 is CASSSVSAPTDYEQYF. As DNA, the CDR3 is TGTGCCAGCAGCTCCGTTTCCGCGCCGACTGACTACGAGCAGTACTTC. The whole variable domain, remainder taken from reference TRBV5-6 and TRBJ2-7, is DAGVTQSPTHLIKTRGQQVTLRCSPKSGHDTVSWYQQALGQGPQFIFQYYEEEERQRGNFPDRFSGHQFPNYSSELNVNALLLGDSALYLCASSSVSAPTDYEQYFGPGTRLTVT.

This clone was observed a single time. The chain joins TRBV18 to TRBJ2-7; D ambiguous. The CDR3 spans 14 residues. The V end lost 2 bases, the J end lost 0 bases, and 8 bases lay between the germline ends. Germline lookup yields CDR1 KGHSH and CDR2 LQKENI. The CDR3 region is CASSPTLNSYEQYF. The CDR3 DNA reads TGTGCCAGCTCACCAACACTGAACTCCTACGAGCAGTACTTC.

The CDR3 sequence is CSGRDRVDYGYTF. The CDR3 bases are TGCAGCGGCCGGGACAGGGTCGACTATGGCTACACCTTC. This chain links TRBV29-1 with TRBJ1-2; 9 nucleotides agree with TRBD1. The CDR3 extends over 13 amino acids. V was pared by 7 bases and J by 3 bases, with 6 bases of the junction left unmatched. Germline CDR1 reads SQVTM; CDR2 reads ANQGSEA.

J is TRBJ1-5 and V is TRBV6-5; D remains ambiguous. The germline V gene has CDR1 MNHEY and CDR2 SVGAGI. V lost 6 bases to trimming and J lost 2 bases, with 8 bases between them. This CDR3 is 13 amino acids long. The CDR3 nucleotides read TGTGCCAGCAGGTACAAAGGCAATCAGCCCCAGCATTTT. It encodes CASRYKGNQPQHF.

For this clone: Compared with germline, one end of the junction differs, possibly owing to a read error. The chain is built from TRBV7-7 and TRBJ1-3; 7 bases are shared with TRBD1. This CDR3 contains 16 residues. Germline V gene lookup returns CDR1 SSHAT and CDR2 FNYEAQ (reference sequence). CDR3 coding DNA: TGTGCTAGCAGCTTAGACGGGACAGACTCTGGAAACACCATATATTTT. Protein: CASSLDGTDSGNTIYF.

This chain links TRBV27 with TRBJ1-2; 10 bases map to TRBD1. The V gene's germline CDR1 is MNHEY and CDR2 SMNVEV (reference sequence). The CDR3 sequence is 14 residues long. Germline trimming cut 3 bases from V and 6 bases from J; bases unmatched to any gene: 4. The DNA of the CDR3 is TGTGCCAGCAGTTTCCGGGACAGGGGTAATGGCTACACCTTC. Its protein product is CASSFRDRGNGYTF.

The rearrangement uses TRBV19 and TRBJ2-7; the D gene is possibly TRBD2 (6 bases). Trimming took off 6 bases at V and 6 bases at J, with 18 bases between the two ends. The CDR3 is made up of 14 amino acids. The V gene's germline CDR1 is LNHDA and CDR2 SQIVND (reference sequence). The CDR3 region has the DNA TGTGCCAGTAGCCCGGGGTTTGACGGGGGCGAGCAGTACTTC. Translated: CASSPGFDGGEQYF.

The chain carries TRBV7-9 and TRBJ1-1; D may be TRBD1 (5 bases). CDR3 size: 13 residues. The germline V gene has CDR1 SEHNR and CDR2 FQNEAQ (reference sequence). Trimming stripped 4 bases from V and 10 bases from J, with 16 bases between. The CDR3, as DNA: TGTGCCAGCAGCTCTTTCGGGGATGGGGGAGCTTTCTTT. Protein product: CASSSFGDGGAFF.

The chain couples TRBV19 to TRBJ1-1, with D possibly being TRBD1 (6 bases). There are 15 residues in the CDR3. Looked up from germline, CDR1 is LNHDA and CDR2 is SQIVND (reference sequence). Trimming took 8 bases from V and 1 from J, leaving 17 bases between them. The DNA for the CDR3 is TGTGCCAGTTACCTAAGGGGGACCAGGAACACTGAAGCTTTCTTT. This gives the protein CASYLRGTRNTEAFF.

CDR3 sequence reads: CAWSLYSNQPQHF. The CDR3 region has the DNA TGTGCCTGGAGCCTGTATAGCAATCAGCCCCAGCATTTT. This chain connects TRBV30 to TRBJ1-5; unclear D gene. From germline, CDR1 is GTSNPN and CDR2 SVGIG (reference sequence). The V end was cut by 3 bases, the J end by 0 bases, with 6 bases between. The CDR3 is 13 amino acids. The entire variable domain, with the rest obtained from reference TRBV30 and TRBJ1-5, is as follows: SQTIHQWPATLVQPVGSPLSLECTVEGTSNPNLYWYRQAAGRGLQLLFYSVGIGQISSEVPQNLSASRPQDRQFILSSKKLLLSDSGFYLCAWSLYSNQPQHFGDGTRLSIL.

This chain joins TRBV6-5 and TRBJ1-1; 9 bases match TRBD1. Germline assignment: CDR1 MNHEY and CDR2 SVGAGI. This CDR3 is 14 amino acids long. V gave up 5 bases and J gave up 9 bases; unmatched junction bases: 10. The CDR3 DNA reads as TGTGCCAGCAGTGCCGAACAGGGGGCATCTCAAGCTTTCTTT. Encoded protein: CASSAEQGASQAFF.

J is TRBJ1-1 and V is TRBV18; D unresolved. CDR3 length equals 14 residues. The germline V gene encodes CDR1 KGHSH and CDR2 LQKENI. Trimming stripped 3 bases from V and 3 bases from J, with 11 bases between. The CDR3 spells CASSPLPEDTEAFF. The CDR3 DNA sequence: TGTGCCAGCTCACCCCTACCTGAGGACACTGAAGCTTTCTTT.

This clone was detected a few times. V gene TRBV5-4 combines with J gene TRBJ2-7; D possibly uses TRBD1 or TRBD2 (5 bases each). Trimming stripped 2 bases from V and 6 bases from J, with 15 bases between. Germline loops: CDR1 SGHNT, CDR2 YYREEE (reference sequence). The CDR3 length is 14 residues. The CDR3 region is CASSLGSRDFEQYF. The CDR3 DNA is TGTGCCAGCAGCTTAGGGAGCAGGGATTTCGAGCAGTACTTC. Complete variable domain (other parts from reference TRBV5-4 and TRBJ2-7): ETGVTQSPTHLIKTRGQQVTLRCSSQSGHNTVSWYQQALGQGPQFIFQYYREEENGRGNFPPRFSGLQFPNYSSELNVNALELDDSALYLCASSLGSRDFEQYFGPGTRLTVT.

In its sample, this clone was seen once. The V call is TRBV19, the J call TRBJ2-3; D uncertain. The CDR3 is 14 residues long. Germline-derived CDR1 and CDR2 are LNHDA and SQIVND (reference sequence). V dropped 7 bases and J dropped 0 bases, with 11 bases sitting between them. The chain's CDR3 is CASKRSASTDTQYF. CDR3 coding DNA: TGTGCCAGTAAGAGGAGTGCTAGCACAGATACGCAGTATTTT.

The rearrangement links TRBV7-6 to TRBJ2-7, with a tentative D call TRBD1 (5 bases). Germline V gives CDR1 SGHVS, CDR2 FNYEAQ. Trimming shortened V by 5 bases and J by 0 bases, and 11 bases separated the two germline ends. The CDR3 consists of 14 residues. CDR3 residues: CASSQRGTSYEQYF. CDR3 bases: TGTGCCAGCAGCCAAAGGGGAACCTCCTACGAGCAGTACTTC.